This note documents a single TCR beta chain sequence. Its target is unknown. The data are from a study of cytomegalovirus exposure and HLA in healthy donors. Notes on the study in general: Diagnosis of cytomegalovirus status made by the classifier reportedly showed high specificity and sensitivity. Through in vitro validation, a few CMV-associated chains were shown to be specific for CMV antigens.

Sequencing was performed with immunoSEQ multiplex PCR; in TCRdb, only in-frame clones are kept and a portion is missing. Among more than 140,000 clones listed, around 90% were seen once. CDR3 length: 15 amino acids. Per germline, CDR1 MNHEY and CDR2 SVGAGI. V shed 0 bases and J shed 7 bases, with 13 bases lying between them. The sequencing input was PBMCs. The source is a woman younger than 30 in good health and CMV-seropositive. The chain links TRBV6-5 to TRBJ1-5; the D gene is possibly TRBD1 (5 bases). The CDR3 DNA is TGTGCCAGCAGTTACTCGTACGGGGGAGAGCAGCCCCAGCATTTT. Protein sequence: CASSYSYGGEQPQHF.